This T cell receptor beta chain was recovered during a study of blood T cell repertoires in COVID-19. Background on the study: The study drew acute and convalescent COVID-19 samples from the United States, Italy and Spain. Sample material is recorded as cDNA or gDNA derived from T cells, B-cell-depleted T cells, or PBMCs.

V lost 1 base to trimming and J lost 0 bases, with 7 bases between them. CDR1 and CDR2 from the germline V gene are SGHVS and FQNEAQ. This CDR3 has 15 residues. Per the authors' pipeline: For nucleated cells, counts were estimated from reference gene primer amplification. The repertoire was sequenced with immunoSEQ multiplex PCR; TCRdb's copy has only in-frame clones and lacks some. That table gives V, J and clone size, and the DNA gave D and trimming. Among 55,000 to 75,000 clones listed, around 83% were seen once. The clonotype originates from a man between 70 and 80 years old with acute or convalescent COVID-19. V and J are TRBV7-8 and TRBJ1-3; D is unclear. Sequenced input: peripheral blood. In nucleotides, the CDR3 is TGTGCCAGCAGCTTAGAGCCGGGCTCTGGAAACACCATATATTTT. This encodes CASSLEPGSGNTIYF.